The sequence of this T cell receptor (beta chain) was determined in a study of cytomegalovirus exposure and HLA in healthy donors. Overall study findings and caveats: Listed as cytomegalovirus-associated were 170 or so TCR beta chains. Generally TCR sequences proved uncommon, though certain public TCRs appeared in numerous donors. High specificity and sensitivity for cytomegalovirus status were reported for the classifier.

Separate from the approximately 730-subject first cohort, the roughly 120-subject validation cohort was the one that the donors belonged to. Trimming took off 1 base at V and 5 bases at J, with 11 bases between the two ends. The CDR3 has 14 amino acids. The germline CDR1 and CDR2 sequences are SGHDN and FVKESK. This clone was observed a handful of times. What it binds is unknown. Sequencing was performed with immunoSEQ multiplex PCR; in TCRdb, only in-frame clones are kept and a portion is missing. The sample includes around 220,000 clones, around 90% of them seen just once. This receptor was obtained from a woman younger than 30 in good health and CMV-seronegative. The sequenced material came from PBMCs. The chain links TRBV14 to TRBJ1-2, with a possible D match to TRBD1 (5 bases). The CDR3 DNA is TGTGCCAGCAGCCAAGCCGGGGACTATTATGGCTACACCTTC. Amino acids: CASSQAGDYYGYTF.